Shown below are 18 T cell receptor beta chains from a single sample sequenced in a study of a mutant IDH1 vaccine in newly diagnosed glioma. These receptors' antigens are unknown. Using immunoSEQ multiplex PCR, the repertoire was profiled, and TCRdb retains in-frame clones only, with some absent. The profile shows roughly 28,000 clones, roughly 80% of them singletons. Time point indicated: week 5, during vaccination. One vaccine dose held 300 ug of mutant IDH1 20-mer peptide and came with topical imiquimod. The sample in question was PBMCs, obtained from a glioma patient whose treatment included an IDH1 peptide vaccine. These receptors all stem from a middle-aged man with glioma. Some clones in this sample may be carry-over from other donors' samples.

This chain links TRBV7-9 with TRBJ1-2, with 8 bases matching TRBD1. V lost 3 bases, J lost 0 bases, and 9 bases stayed unmatched. The germline V gene has CDR1 SEHNR and CDR2 FQNEAQ (reference sequence). This CDR3 is built from 17 residues. In nucleotides, the CDR3 is TGTGCCAGCAGCTTGCAGGGGGCCTCACTCACTAACTATGGCTACACCTTC. This codes for CASSLQGASLTNYGYTF. The full variable domain, in which reference TRBV7-9 and TRBJ1-2 provide the parts outside the CDR3, is DTGVSQNPRHKITKRGQNVTFRCDPISEHNRLYWYRQTLGQGPEFLTYFQNEAQLEKSRLLSDRFSAERPKGSFSTLEIQRTEQGDSAMYLCASSLQGASLTNYGYTFGSGTRLTVV.

The rearrangement uses TRBV2 and TRBJ2-6, with D possibly TRBD2 on 6 matching bases. V lost 6 bases to trimming and J lost 4 bases, with 13 bases between them. Germline V gene sequence: CDR1 SNHLY, CDR2 FYNNEI. The CDR3 extends over 15 amino acids. As DNA, the CDR3 is TGTGCCAGCAGCGGGGGAGGCTCCGGGGCCAACGTCCTGACTTTC. Its translation is CASSGGGSGANVLTF.

The rearrangement uses TRBV5-1 and TRBJ1-1, with TRBD1 identical over 8 bases. Germline V gene lookup returns CDR1 SGHRS and CDR2 YFSETQ. With V trimmed by 4 bases and J by 4 bases, 9 bases remained unmatched. CDR3 length equals 15 residues. CDR3 region: CASSASQGGGTEAFF. The CDR3 bases are TGCGCCAGCAGCGCCTCACAGGGGGGGGGCACTGAAGCTTTCTTT.

This clone occurred once. The chain links TRBV5-6 to TRBJ2-3, with a tentative D call TRBD2 (5 bases). CDR3 length: 15 residues. Germline CDR1 reads SGHDT; CDR2 reads YYEEEE. V lost 4 bases and J 2 bases, leaving 14 bases between the germline ends. The CDR3, as DNA: TGTGCCAGCAGCGGCGGATCCGGGGACACAGATACGCAGTATTTT. It specifies CASSGGSGDTDTQYF.

This clone was observed a single time. The rearrangement links TRBV2 to TRBJ1-2; D is undetermined. Germline V gene sequence: CDR1 SNHLY, CDR2 FYNNEI. Trimming took off 8 bases at V and 3 bases at J, with 13 bases between the two ends. The CDR3 has 13 residues. The CDR3 spells CASAPLKYYGYTF. CDR3 DNA sequence: TGTGCCAGCGCACCGCTAAAATACTATGGCTACACCTTC.

V usage is TRBV6-5 and J usage is TRBJ1-2; D gene unclear. CDR1 is MNHEY and CDR2 is SVGAGI in the germline V gene. This CDR3 contains 15 residues. V lost 2 bases to trimming and J lost 3 bases, with 13 bases between them. The CDR3 loop is CASSYGVRQHYGYTF. In DNA form, the CDR3 reads TGTGCCAGCAGTTACGGGGTGAGGCAGCACTATGGCTACACCTTC.

The chain employs TRBV4-1 and TRBJ2-7; unclear D gene. Germline V gene lookup returns CDR1 MGHRA and CDR2 YSYEKL. This CDR3 comprises 14 residues. V lost 1 base to trimming and J lost 1 base, with 8 bases between them. The CDR3 region is CASSQGVISYEQYF. CDR3 sequence (DNA): TGCGCCAGCAGCCAAGGGGTTATTTCCTACGAGCAGTACTTC.

The rearrangement joins TRBV7-9 to TRBJ1-1, with TRBD1 as a possible D gene (6 bases). The length of the CDR3 is 17 residues. V lost 5 bases to trimming and J lost 1 base, with 20 bases between them. The V gene's germline CDR1 is SEHNR and CDR2 FQNEAQ (reference sequence). CDR3 amino acids: CASSPSQGGHRNTEAFF. Written as DNA, the CDR3 is TGTGCCAGCAGCCCTTCCCAAGGGGGACACAGGAACACTGAAGCTTTCTTT.

V and J are TRBV27 and TRBJ1-2, with 7 bases matching TRBD1. The CDR3 covers 13 residues. Germline V gene data show CDR1 as MNHEY and CDR2 as SMNVEV (reference sequence). Unmatched junction bases numbered 5, after V lost 3 bases and J lost 7 bases. The CDR3 sequence is CASSFDRAGGYTF. In DNA form, the CDR3 reads TGTGCCAGCAGTTTCGACAGGGCCGGTGGCTACACCTTC.

This clone was counted only a few times. The V gene is TRBV14, the J gene TRBJ1-1; D call uncertain. With 4 bases removed from V and 10 bases from J, the gap between germline ends came to 10 bases. The CDR3 spans 11 residues. CDR1 and CDR2 from the germline V gene are SGHDN and FVKESK. The CDR3 spells CASSPGTRAFF. The CDR3 region has the DNA TGTGCCAGCAGCCCTGGCACGAGAGCTTTCTTT.

V usage is TRBV11-3 and J usage is TRBJ2-2, with TRBD2 identical over 7 bases. Germline CDR1 and CDR2: SGHNT and YENEEA. With V trimmed by 5 bases and J by 10 bases, 4 bases remained unmatched. This CDR3 contains 12 residues. The CDR3 sequence is CASSRGTTELFF. The CDR3, as DNA: TGTGCCAGCAGCCGGGGGACTACGGAGCTGTTTTTT.

The chain joins TRBV29-1 to TRBJ1-1, with a weak D call TRBD1 (5 bases). The CDR3 spans 14 residues. Trimming removed 7 bases from V and 1 base from J, with 16 bases in between. CDR1 and CDR2 (germline): SQVTM, ANQGSEA. The CDR3 loop is CSGLGSRGNTEAFF. The CDR3 DNA sequence: TGCAGCGGGCTGGGATCGAGGGGGAACACTGAAGCTTTCTTT. The variable domain in full, with the rest retrieved from reference TRBV29-1 and TRBJ1-1, is SAVISQKPSRDICQRGTSLTIQCQVDSQVTMMFWYRQQPGQSLTLIATANQGSEATYESGFVIDKFPISRPNLTFSTLTVSNMSPEDSSIYLCSGLGSRGNTEAFFGQGTRLTVV.

This chain connects TRBV6-1 to TRBJ2-7; 9 positions match TRBD1. Germline-derived CDR1 and CDR2 are MNHNS and SASEGT. The CDR3 consists of 15 residues. The trim removed 6 bases at V and 4 bases at J, leaving 10 bases unmatched. CDR3 bases: TGTGCCAGCAGCGGGGATGGGACAGGGTTTTACGAGCAGTACTTC. Amino acid sequence: CASSGDGTGFYEQYF.

Here the CDR3 DNA reads TGTGCCAGCGGCAGGGAGTATGCCACCGGGGAGCTGTTTTTT. The encoded protein is CASGREYATGELFF. The chain couples TRBV2 to TRBJ2-2; D may match TRBD1 or TRBD2 (5 bases each). Germline CDR1 and CDR2: SNHLY and FYNNEI. This CDR3 has 14 amino acids. Trimming left V 8 bases short and J 4 bases short, with 14 bases between.

The chain couples TRBV6-4 to TRBJ2-3; 7 bases map to TRBD2. Germline values: CDR1 MRHNA, CDR2 SNTAGT. This CDR3 contains 15 residues. After removal of 0 bases from V and 0 bases from J, the junction contained 0 bases not matched to a gene. The CDR3 loop is CASSDSAGSTDTQYF. CDR3 nucleotides: TGTGCCAGCAGTGACTCAGCGGGGAGCACAGATACGCAGTATTTT.

The chain joins TRBV6-1 to TRBJ2-1; unclear D gene. CDR3 length equals 13 residues. The V gene lost 4 bases and the J gene lost 4 bases, with 8 bases spanning the gap. Germline CDR1 and CDR2: MNHNS and SASEGT. The CDR3 DNA is TGTGCCAGCAGTGGGCAGACATACAATGAGCAGTTCTTC. It yields the protein CASSGQTYNEQFF.

CDR3 in DNA: TGTGCCAGTCCACGGGGAGACAAGAGCTCTGGGGCCAACGTCCTGACTTTC. Translated, it gives CASPRGDKSSGANVLTF. The V and J genes are TRBV25-1 and TRBJ2-6; D may be TRBD2 (5 bases). This CDR3 comprises 17 residues. Trimming pared 9 bases from V and 0 bases from J, leaving 18 bases between. Germline V gives CDR1 MGHDK, CDR2 SYGVNS.

The chain couples TRBV19 to TRBJ2-7, with D perhaps TRBD1 (6 bases). Germline CDR1 is LNHDA and CDR2 is SQIVND (reference sequence). Trimming removed 1 base at V and 2 bases at J, with 9 bases between. The CDR3 spans 14 residues. CDR3 sequence: CASSIGPGAYEQYF. In DNA form, the CDR3 reads TGTGCCAGTAGTATAGGTCCAGGGGCCTACGAGCAGTACTTC.